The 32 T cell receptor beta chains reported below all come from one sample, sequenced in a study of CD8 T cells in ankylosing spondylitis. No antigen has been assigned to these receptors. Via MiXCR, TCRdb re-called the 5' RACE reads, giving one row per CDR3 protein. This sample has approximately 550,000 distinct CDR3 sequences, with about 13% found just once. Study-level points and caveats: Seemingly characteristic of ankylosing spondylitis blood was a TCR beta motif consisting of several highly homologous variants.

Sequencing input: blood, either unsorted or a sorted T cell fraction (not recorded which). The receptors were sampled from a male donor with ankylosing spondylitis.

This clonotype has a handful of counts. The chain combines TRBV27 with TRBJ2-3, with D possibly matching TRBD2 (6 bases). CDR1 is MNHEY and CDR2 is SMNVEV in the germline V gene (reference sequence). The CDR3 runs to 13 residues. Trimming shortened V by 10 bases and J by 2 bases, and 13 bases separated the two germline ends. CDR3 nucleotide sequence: TGTGCCATCAAACAGGACTACACAGATACGCAGTATTTT. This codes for CAIKQDYTDTQYF.

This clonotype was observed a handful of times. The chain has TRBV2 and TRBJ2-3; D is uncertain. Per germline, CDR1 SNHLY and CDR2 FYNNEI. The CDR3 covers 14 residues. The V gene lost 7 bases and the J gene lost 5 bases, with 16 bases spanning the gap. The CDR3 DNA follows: TGTGCCAGCAAGGTGGGAAGGGTGGAAGATACGCAGTATTTT. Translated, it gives CASKVGRVEDTQYF.

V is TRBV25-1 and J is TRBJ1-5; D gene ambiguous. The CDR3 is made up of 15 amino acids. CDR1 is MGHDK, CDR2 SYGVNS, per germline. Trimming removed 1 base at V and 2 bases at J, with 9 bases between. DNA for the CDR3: TGTGCCAGCAGTGAATTCCCAGTCGGCAATCAGCCCCAGCATTTT. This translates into CASSEFPVGNQPQHF.

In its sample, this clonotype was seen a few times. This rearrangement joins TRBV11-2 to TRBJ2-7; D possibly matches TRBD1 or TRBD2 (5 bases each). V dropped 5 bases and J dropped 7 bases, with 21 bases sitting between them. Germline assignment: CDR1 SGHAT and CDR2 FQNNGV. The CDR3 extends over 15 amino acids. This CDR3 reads CASSASGTPLSEQYF. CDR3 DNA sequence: TGTGCCAGCAGCGCCTCCGGGACGCCCTTGTCGGAGCAGTACTTC.

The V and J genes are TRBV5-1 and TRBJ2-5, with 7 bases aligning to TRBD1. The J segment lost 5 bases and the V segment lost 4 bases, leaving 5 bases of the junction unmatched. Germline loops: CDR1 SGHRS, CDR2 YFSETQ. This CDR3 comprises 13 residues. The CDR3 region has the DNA TGCGCCAGCAGCCCGGGGACAGCTGAGACCCAGTACTTC. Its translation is CASSPGTAETQYF.

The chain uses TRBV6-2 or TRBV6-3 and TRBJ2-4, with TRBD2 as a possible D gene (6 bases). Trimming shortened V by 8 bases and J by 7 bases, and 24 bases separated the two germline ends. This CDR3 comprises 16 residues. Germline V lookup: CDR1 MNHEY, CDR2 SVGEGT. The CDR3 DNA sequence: TGTGCCAGCCTCGATAAAAGCGGGCAAAGGCGTAACATTCAGTACTTC. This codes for CASLDKSGQRRNIQYF.

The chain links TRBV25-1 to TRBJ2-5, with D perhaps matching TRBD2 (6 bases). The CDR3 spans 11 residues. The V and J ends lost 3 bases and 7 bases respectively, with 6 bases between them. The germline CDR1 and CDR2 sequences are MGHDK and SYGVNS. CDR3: CASSEGGTQYF. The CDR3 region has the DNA TGTGCCAGCAGTGAGGGGGGGACCCAGTACTTC.

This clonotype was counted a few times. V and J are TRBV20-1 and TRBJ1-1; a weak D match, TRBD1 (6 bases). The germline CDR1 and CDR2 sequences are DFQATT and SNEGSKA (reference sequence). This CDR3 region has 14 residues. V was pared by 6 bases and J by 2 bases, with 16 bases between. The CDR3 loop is CSASTWGANTEAFF. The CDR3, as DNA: TGCAGTGCCTCCACCTGGGGGGCTAACACTGAAGCTTTCTTT.

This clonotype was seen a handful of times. CDR3 sequence (DNA): TGCAGTGCTAGAGGTAGCGGGGCTTACTACAATGAGCAGTTCTTC. Translating it yields CSARGSGAYYNEQFF. The chain recombines TRBV20-1 with TRBJ2-1, with 8 bases aligning to TRBD2. V lost 1 base and J lost 3; bases outside the gene matches: 5. The CDR3 covers 15 residues. Looked up from germline, CDR1 is DFQATT and CDR2 is SNEGSKA (reference sequence).

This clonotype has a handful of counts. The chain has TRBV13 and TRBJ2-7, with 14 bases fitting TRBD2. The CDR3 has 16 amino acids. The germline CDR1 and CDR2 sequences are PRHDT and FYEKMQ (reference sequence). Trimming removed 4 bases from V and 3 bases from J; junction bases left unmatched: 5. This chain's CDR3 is CASSSATSGRGYEQYV. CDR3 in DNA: TGTGCCAGCAGCTCGGCGACTAGCGGGAGGGGCTACGAGCAGTACGTC.

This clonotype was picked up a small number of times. CDR3 nucleotides: TGTGCCAGTAGGCTAGGGGTTGACACTGAAGCTTTCTTT. It encodes CASRLGVDTEAFF. The chain carries TRBV19 and TRBJ1-1, with D maybe TRBD1 (5 bases). Germline loops: CDR1 LNHDA, CDR2 SQIVND (reference sequence). V lost 6 bases and J lost 3, with 11 bases in between. The CDR3 has 13 amino acids. The entire variable domain, with the rest obtained from reference TRBV19 and TRBJ1-1, is as follows: DGGITQSPKYLFRKEGQNVTLSCEQNLNHDAMYWYRQDPGQGLRLIYYSQIVNDFQKGDIAEGYSVSREKKESFPLTVTSAQKNPTAFYLCASRLGVDTEAFFGQGTRLTVV.

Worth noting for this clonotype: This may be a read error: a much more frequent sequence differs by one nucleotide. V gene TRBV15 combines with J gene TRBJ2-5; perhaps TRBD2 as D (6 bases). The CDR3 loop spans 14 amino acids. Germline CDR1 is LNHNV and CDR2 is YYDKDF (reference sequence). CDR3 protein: CATSRRGMRETQSF. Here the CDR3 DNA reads TGTGCCACCAGCAGGCGGGGAATGAGAGAGACCCAGTCCTTC.

CDR3 DNA: TGCGCCAGCAGCGCGGGACAGCCCAACACTGAAGCTTTCTTT. Protein sequence: CASSAGQPNTEAFF. This chain links TRBV5-1 with TRBJ1-1; the match to TRBD1 covers 7 bases. From germline, CDR1 is SGHRS and CDR2 YFSETQ. CDR3 size: 14 residues. Losses at the gene ends were 4 bases for V and 2 bases for J; bases not matched to a gene: 5.

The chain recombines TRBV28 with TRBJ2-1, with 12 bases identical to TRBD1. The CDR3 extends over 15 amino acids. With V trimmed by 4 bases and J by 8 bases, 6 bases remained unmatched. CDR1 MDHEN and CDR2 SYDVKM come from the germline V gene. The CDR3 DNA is TGTGCCAGCAGTTGGGACAGGGGGCAGTACGATGAGCAGTTCTTC. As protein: CASSWDRGQYDEQFF.

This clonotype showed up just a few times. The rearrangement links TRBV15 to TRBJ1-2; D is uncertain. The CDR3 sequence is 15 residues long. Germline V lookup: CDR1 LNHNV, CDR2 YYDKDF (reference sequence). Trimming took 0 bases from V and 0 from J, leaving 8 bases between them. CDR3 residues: CATSRDKATNYGYTF. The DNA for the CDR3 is TGTGCCACCAGCAGAGATAAGGCTACTAACTATGGCTACACCTTC.

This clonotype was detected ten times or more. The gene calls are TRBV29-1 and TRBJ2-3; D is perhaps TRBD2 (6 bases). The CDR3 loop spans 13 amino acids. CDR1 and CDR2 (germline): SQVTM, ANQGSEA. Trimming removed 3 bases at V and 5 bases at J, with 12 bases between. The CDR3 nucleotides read TGCAGCGTTGAGGGGCAGGGAGGAGATACGCAGTATTTT. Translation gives CSVEGQGGDTQYF.

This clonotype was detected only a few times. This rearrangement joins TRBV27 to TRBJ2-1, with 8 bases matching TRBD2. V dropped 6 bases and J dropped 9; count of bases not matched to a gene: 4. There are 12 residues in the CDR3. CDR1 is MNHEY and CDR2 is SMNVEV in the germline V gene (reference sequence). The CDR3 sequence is CASRSGGAEQFF. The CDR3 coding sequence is TGTGCCAGCAGATCCGGGGGGGCTGAGCAGTTCTTC.

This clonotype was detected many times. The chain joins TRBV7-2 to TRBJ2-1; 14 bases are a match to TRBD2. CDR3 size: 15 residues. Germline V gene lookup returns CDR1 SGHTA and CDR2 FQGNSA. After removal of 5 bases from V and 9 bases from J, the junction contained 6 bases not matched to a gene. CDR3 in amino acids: CASSRTSGRSLEQFF. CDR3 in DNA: TGTGCCAGCAGCCGGACTAGCGGGAGGTCTCTTGAGCAGTTCTTC.

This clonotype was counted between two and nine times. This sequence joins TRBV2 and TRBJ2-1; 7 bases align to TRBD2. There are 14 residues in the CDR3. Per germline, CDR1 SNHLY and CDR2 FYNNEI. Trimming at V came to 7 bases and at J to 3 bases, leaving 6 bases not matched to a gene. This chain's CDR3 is CASKSGAFYNEQFF. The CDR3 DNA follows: TGTGCCAGCAAAAGCGGGGCCTTCTACAATGAGCAGTTCTTC. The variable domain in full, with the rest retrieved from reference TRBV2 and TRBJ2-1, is EPEVTQTPSHQVTQMGQEVILRCVPISNHLYFYWYRQILGQKVEFLVSFYNNEISEKSEIFDDQFSVERPDGSNFTLKIRSTKLEDSAMYFCASKSGAFYNEQFFGPGTRLTVL.

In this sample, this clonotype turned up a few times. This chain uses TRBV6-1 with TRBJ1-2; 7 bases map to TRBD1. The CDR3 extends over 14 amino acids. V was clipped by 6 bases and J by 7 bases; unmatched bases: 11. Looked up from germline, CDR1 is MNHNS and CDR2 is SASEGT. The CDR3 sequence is CASSQGQTYSGYTF. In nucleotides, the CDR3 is TGTGCCAGCAGCCAGGGACAGACCTATAGTGGCTACACCTTC.

CDR3 DNA sequence: TGTGCCAGCAGTCCTCTCTGGACAGATGAATTTTATGGCTACACCTTC. Its protein product is CASSPLWTDEFYGYTF. V gene TRBV6-2 or TRBV6-3 combines with J gene TRBJ1-2; weak D call: TRBD1 (6 bases). The V gene's germline CDR1 is MNHEY and CDR2 SVGEGT. V was pared by 5 bases and J by 5 bases, with 21 bases between. The CDR3 runs 16 residues.

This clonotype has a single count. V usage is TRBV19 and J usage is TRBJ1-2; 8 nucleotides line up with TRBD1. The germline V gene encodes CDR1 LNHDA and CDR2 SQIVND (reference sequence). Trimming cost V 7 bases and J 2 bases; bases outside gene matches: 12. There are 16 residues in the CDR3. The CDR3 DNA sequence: TGTGCCAGTATGGCCCGAGACAGGGGACAGAACTATGGCTACACCTTC. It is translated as CASMARDRGQNYGYTF.

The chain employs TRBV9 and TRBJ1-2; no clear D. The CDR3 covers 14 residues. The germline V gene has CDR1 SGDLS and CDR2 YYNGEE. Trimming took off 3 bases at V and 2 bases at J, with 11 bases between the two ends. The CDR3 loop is CASSGASENYGYTF. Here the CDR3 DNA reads TGTGCCAGCAGCGGAGCCTCGGAGAACTATGGCTACACCTTC.

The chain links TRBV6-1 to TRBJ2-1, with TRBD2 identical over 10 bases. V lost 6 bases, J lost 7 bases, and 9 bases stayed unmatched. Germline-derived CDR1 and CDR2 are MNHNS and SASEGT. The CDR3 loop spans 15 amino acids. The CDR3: CASRILAGPWNEQFF. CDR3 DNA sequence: TGTGCCAGCAGAATACTAGCGGGACCTTGGAATGAGCAGTTCTTC.

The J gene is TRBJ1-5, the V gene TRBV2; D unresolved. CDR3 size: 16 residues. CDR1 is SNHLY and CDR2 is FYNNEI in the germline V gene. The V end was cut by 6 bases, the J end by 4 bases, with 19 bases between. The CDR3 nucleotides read TGTGCCAGCAGAGGATGGACGGTGGGAGGGAATCAGCCCCAGCATTTT. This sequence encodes CASRGWTVGGNQPQHF.

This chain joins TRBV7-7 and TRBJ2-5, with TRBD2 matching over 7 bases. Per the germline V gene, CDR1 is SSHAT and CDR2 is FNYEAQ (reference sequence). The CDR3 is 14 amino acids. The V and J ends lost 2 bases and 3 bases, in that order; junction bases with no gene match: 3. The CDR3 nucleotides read TGTGCCAGCAGCTTATTCCTAGCGGAAGAGACCCAGTACTTC. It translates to CASSLFLAEETQYF.

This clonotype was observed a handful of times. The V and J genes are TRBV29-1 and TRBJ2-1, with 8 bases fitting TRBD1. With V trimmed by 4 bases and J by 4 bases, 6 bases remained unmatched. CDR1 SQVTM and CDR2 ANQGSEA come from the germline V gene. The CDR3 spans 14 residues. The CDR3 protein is CSVGRTGSYNEQFF. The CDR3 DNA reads TGCAGCGTTGGTAGGACAGGGTCTTACAATGAGCAGTTCTTC.

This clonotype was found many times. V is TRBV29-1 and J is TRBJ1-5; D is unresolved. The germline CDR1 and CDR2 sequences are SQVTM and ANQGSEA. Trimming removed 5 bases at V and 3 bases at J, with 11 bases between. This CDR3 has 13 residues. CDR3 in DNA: TGCAGCGTTCGATCGGGGATCAATCAGCCCCAGCATTTT. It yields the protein CSVRSGINQPQHF.

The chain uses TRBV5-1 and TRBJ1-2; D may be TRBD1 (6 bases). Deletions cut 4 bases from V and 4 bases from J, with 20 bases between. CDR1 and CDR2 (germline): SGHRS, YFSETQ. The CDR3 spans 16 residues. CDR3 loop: CASSLTGNVGIYGYTF. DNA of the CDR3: TGCGCCAGCAGCCTTACAGGGAACGTGGGAATCTATGGCTACACCTTC.

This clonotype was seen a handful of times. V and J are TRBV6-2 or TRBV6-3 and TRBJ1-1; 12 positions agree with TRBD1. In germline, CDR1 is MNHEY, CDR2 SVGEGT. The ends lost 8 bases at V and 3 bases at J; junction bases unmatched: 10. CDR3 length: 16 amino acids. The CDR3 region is CASHLRDRGLHTEAFF. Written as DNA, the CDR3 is TGTGCCAGCCACCTCCGGGACAGGGGGCTGCACACTGAAGCTTTCTTT.

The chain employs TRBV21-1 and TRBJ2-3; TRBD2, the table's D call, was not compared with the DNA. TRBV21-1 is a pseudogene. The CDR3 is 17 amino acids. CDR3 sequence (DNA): TGTGCCAGCAGCAAAGTTCGGTCTAGCGGGAGCACAGATACGCAGTATTTT. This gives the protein CASSKVRSSGSTDTQYF.

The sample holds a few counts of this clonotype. The CDR3 spells CASSFTISEQFF. The CDR3, as DNA: TGTGCCAGCAGCTTTACTATAAGTGAGCAGTTCTTC. The rearrangement links TRBV7-2 to TRBJ2-1; D not resolved. There are 12 residues in the CDR3. Trimming cost V 3 bases and J 9 bases, with 9 bases left between them. CDR1 and CDR2 (germline): SGHTA, FQGNSA.